Here is one T cell receptor beta chain with its context. These data originate in a study of technical replicates of blood from a few donors. The CDR3 sequence is 14 residues long. Trimming removed 5 bases at V and 0 bases at J, with 7 bases between. Germline V lookup: CDR1 LNHNV, CDR2 YYDKDF (reference sequence). TCRdb's table, derived via immunoSEQ multiplex PCR, lists solely in-frame clones and lacks some. This table has under 100,000 clones, around 96% appearing once. The material sequenced was T cells isolated from PBMCs. The gene calls are TRBV15 and TRBJ1-4; D is ambiguous. This TCR was recovered from a human donor in good health. The CDR3 loop reads CATSRPATNEKLFF. CDR3 nucleotides: TGTGCCACCAGCCGCCCAGCAACTAATGAAAAACTGTTTTTT.